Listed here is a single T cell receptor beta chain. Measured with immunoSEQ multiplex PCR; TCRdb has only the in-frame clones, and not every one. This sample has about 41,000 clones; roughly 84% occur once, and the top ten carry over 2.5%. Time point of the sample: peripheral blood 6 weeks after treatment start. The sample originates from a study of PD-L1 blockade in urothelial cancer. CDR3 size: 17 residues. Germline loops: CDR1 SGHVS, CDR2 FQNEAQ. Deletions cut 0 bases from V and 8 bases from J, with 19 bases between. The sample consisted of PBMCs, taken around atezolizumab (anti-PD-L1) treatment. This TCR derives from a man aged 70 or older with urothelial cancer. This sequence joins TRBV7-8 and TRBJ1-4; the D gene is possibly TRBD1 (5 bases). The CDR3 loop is CASSLAGQTTLGEKLFF. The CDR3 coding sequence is TGTGCCAGCAGCTTAGCCGGACAAACTACCCTAGGGGAAAAACTGTTTTTT.